This T cell receptor beta chain originates from a study of CD8 T cells in Susac syndrome. Random hexamers were used to reverse transcribe the RNA input (0.5 to 1 ug). The method of amplification for TCR beta CDR3 was immunoSEQ multiplex PCR, covering 54 Vbeta and 13 Jbeta. Using its own MiXCR run on the immunoSEQ multiplex PCR reads, TCRdb lists one record per CDR3 protein. Among roughly 50,000 distinct CDR3 sequences listed, about 91% were seen once. The sequencing input was CD8+ T cells from PBMCs. The source of this sequence is a human donor in good health.

Here the CDR3 DNA reads TGTGCCAGCAGTTTAGTTTCTAGCACAGATACGCAGTATTTT. Amino acids: CASSLVSSTDTQYF. The chain links TRBV12-3 or TRBV12-4 to TRBJ2-3; D unclear. The CDR3 runs to 14 residues. Trimming removed 1 base at V and 0 bases at J, with 5 bases between.